This T cell receptor beta chain was identified in a study of blood T cell repertoires in COVID-19. Study overall: Samples of COVID-19 (acute and convalescent) were obtained from the United States, Italy and Spain. The cDNA or gDNA used as material had been derived from T cells, B-cell-depleted T cells, or PBMCs.

Sequenced by immunoSEQ multiplex PCR; TCRdb stores in-frame clones only, minus some. This table holds 230,000 or so clones, 80% to 85% found once. Donors in Cohort 3 counted as recovered after two negative PCRs, clearance, or symptom resolution. V was clipped by 4 bases and J by 2 bases, with 8 bases between them. The V gene's germline CDR1 is ENHRY and CDR2 SYGVKD. The CDR3 is 14 residues long. This TCR derives from a man aged 50-59 years who had recovered from COVID-19. Sequenced material: PBMCs or T cells enriched from blood (not recorded which). The chain couples TRBV10-3 to TRBJ2-2, with D tentatively TRBD2 (6 bases). The chain's CDR3 is CAISVGSNTGELFF. The CDR3 nucleotides read TGTGCCATCAGTGTCGGGAGTAACACCGGGGAGCTGTTTTTT.